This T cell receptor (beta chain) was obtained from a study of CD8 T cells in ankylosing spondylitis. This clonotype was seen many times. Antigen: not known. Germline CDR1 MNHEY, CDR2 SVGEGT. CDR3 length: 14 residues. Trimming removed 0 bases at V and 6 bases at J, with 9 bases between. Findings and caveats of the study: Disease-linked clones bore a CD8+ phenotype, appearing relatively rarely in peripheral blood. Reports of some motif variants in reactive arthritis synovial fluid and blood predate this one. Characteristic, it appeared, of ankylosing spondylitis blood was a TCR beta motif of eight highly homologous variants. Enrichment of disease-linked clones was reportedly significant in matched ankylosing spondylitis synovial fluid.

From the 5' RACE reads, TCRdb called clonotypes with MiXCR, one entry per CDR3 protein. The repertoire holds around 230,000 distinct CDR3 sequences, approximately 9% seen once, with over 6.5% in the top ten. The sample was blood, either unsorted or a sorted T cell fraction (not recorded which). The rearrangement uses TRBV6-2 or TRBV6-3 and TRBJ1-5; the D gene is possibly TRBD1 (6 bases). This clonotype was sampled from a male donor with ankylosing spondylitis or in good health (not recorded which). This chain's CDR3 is CASSYSGGSQPQHF. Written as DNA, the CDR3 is TGTGCCAGCAGTTACTCGGGGGGCAGTCAGCCCCAGCATTTT.